Presented here are 27 T cell receptor beta chains from one specimen sequenced in a study of early T cells in non-severe SARS-CoV-2 infection (dated by TCRdb to about 2021). Libraries were built with 5' RACE. Sequencer: NextSeq 500. TCRdb cleaned the public reads at Q25 with fastp, built clones with MiXCR and kept in-frame beta chains. Rows with one shared CDR3 protein collapse into an entry with the most common genes and DNA. For this sample there are fewer than 100,000 distinct CDR3 sequences; roughly an eighth appear just once. Clones ranked in the top ten supply around 2.4% of the sample. The sequencing input was whole blood. These receptors were collected from an adult who was a healthcare worker with PCR-confirmed SARS-CoV-2 infection or an uninfected control (not recorded which).

The chain uses TRBV6-6 and TRBJ1-3; TRBD1 matches at 9 bases. CDR1 MNHNY and CDR2 SVGAGI come from the germline V gene (reference sequence). V trimming: 4 bases; J trimming: 4 bases; junction bases outside the gene matches: 8. CDR3 length: 16 amino acids. The CDR3: CASSSSTGGRGNTIYF. In DNA, the CDR3 is TGTGCCAGCAGTTCGTCCACAGGGGGCAGGGGAAACACCATATATTTT.

This clonotype appeared a few times. The chain combines TRBV4-1 with TRBJ1-6; D call uncertain. V lost 1 base and J lost 7, with 14 bases in between. The CDR3 sequence is 16 residues long. Germline assignment: CDR1 MGHRA and CDR2 YSYEKL. The DNA of the CDR3 is TGCGCCAGCAGCCAAGGAATTGGTGGTACCAATTCACCCCTCCACTTT. Translated: CASSQGIGGTNSPLHF.

Only a few counts were recorded for this clonotype. The V and J genes are TRBV20-1 and TRBJ1-5, with 9 bases lining up with TRBD1. Germline values: CDR1 DFQATT, CDR2 SNEGSKA (reference sequence). This CDR3 has 15 residues. The V gene end was trimmed by 5 bases and the J gene end by 2 bases; junction bases not matched to a gene: 7. This CDR3 reads CSAYAGTGRNQPQHF. As DNA, the CDR3 is TGCAGTGCTTACGCCGGGACAGGGCGCAATCAGCCCCAGCATTTT.

There are many counts of this clonotype. The gene calls are TRBV6-6 and TRBJ1-5, with D possibly being TRBD1 (5 bases). Germline V lookup: CDR1 MNHNY, CDR2 SVGAGI (reference sequence). The V end was cut by 6 bases, the J end by 2 bases, with 14 bases between. The length of the CDR3 is 15 residues. CDR3 DNA: TGTGCCAGCAGACCGTCGGGGCAGGGCAATCAGCCCCAGCATTTT. Its translation: CASRPSGQGNQPQHF.

This clonotype has more than one count but fewer than ten. This sequence joins TRBV7-2 and TRBJ2-1; no clear D. The CDR3 loop spans 15 amino acids. Germline V CDR1 and CDR2: SGHTA, FQGNSA. V lost 1 base to trimming and J lost 3 bases, with 10 bases between them. CDR3 sequence reads: CASSLGRLVYNEQFF. CDR3 nucleotide sequence: TGTGCCAGCAGCTTAGGTCGTCTGGTCTACAATGAGCAGTTCTTC.

The sample holds a few counts of this clonotype. The chain links TRBV7-2 to TRBJ2-3; a weak D match, TRBD2 (6 bases). Germline values: CDR1 SGHTA, CDR2 FQGNSA. This CDR3 region has 18 residues. The V end lost 1 base, the J end lost 2 bases, and 19 bases lay between the germline ends. Here the CDR3 DNA reads TGTGCCAGCAGCTTAGGAGGCGGTGGAGGGATGGTCACAGATACGCAGTATTTT. This encodes CASSLGGGGGMVTDTQYF.

The chain recombines TRBV7-2 with TRBJ1-1; D call uncertain. V was trimmed by 1 base and J by 1 base, leaving 7 bases between them. The CDR3 has 14 amino acids. Germline CDR1 is SGHTA and CDR2 is FQGNSA. CDR3 nucleotides: TGTGCCAGCAGCTTAGGGTTCACGAACACTGAAGCTTTCTTT. It codes for CASSLGFTNTEAFF.

The table lists this clonotype with many counts. This chain links TRBV11-2 with TRBJ2-2; D is perhaps TRBD1 (5 bases). Trimming took 2 bases from V and 3 from J, leaving 19 bases between them. This CDR3 comprises 18 residues. Germline lookup yields CDR1 SGHAT and CDR2 FQNNGV. In DNA, the CDR3 is TGTGCCAGCAGCTTAAGAGGTCCCAGGGAAGGATACACCGGGGAGCTGTTTTTT. Its protein is CASSLRGPREGYTGELFF.

This clonotype was seen many times. The chain combines TRBV29-1 with TRBJ2-7; D perhaps matches TRBD1 (6 bases). This CDR3 region has 14 residues. Trimming stripped 4 bases from V and 3 bases from J, with 16 bases between. Germline assignment: CDR1 SQVTM and CDR2 ANQGSEA. The CDR3 is CSVGGTTGYYEQYF. CDR3 DNA: TGCAGCGTTGGCGGAACTACAGGGTACTACGAGCAGTACTTC.

The V and J genes are TRBV21-1 and TRBJ2-2; the table's D call TRBD1 went unverified against the DNA. TRBV21-1 is assigned pseudogene status. The CDR3 has 15 residues. CDR3 in DNA: TGTGCCAGCAGCAAGGGGGGGCCGGACACCGGGGAGCTGTTTTTT. It translates to CASSKGGPDTGELFF.

This clonotype occurred many times. J is TRBJ2-3 and V is TRBV3-1, with 9 positions matching TRBD2. Germline V gene lookup returns CDR1 LGHDT and CDR2 YNNKEL (reference sequence). The CDR3 has 14 residues. V was pared by 5 bases and J by 8 bases, with 8 bases of the junction left unmatched. This chain's CDR3 is CASSISGGSSTQYF. The CDR3 bases are TGTGCCAGCAGCATTAGCGGGGGTTCATCTACGCAGTATTTT.

This clonotype showed up many times. V gene TRBV12-3 or TRBV12-4 combines with J gene TRBJ1-5, with D unclear. The CDR3 is made up of 14 amino acids. Between the trimmed V and J ends, which lost 3 bases and 5 bases, there was a span of 11 bases. DNA of the CDR3: TGTGCCAGCAGTTTTAGTCAGGCTTATCAGCCCCAGCATTTT. Translation: CASSFSQAYQPQHF.

In this sample, this clonotype turned up a few times. The chain carries TRBV15 and TRBJ2-3, with TRBD2 as a possible D gene (5 bases). This CDR3 is 14 amino acids long. Germline values: CDR1 LNHNV, CDR2 YYDKDF (reference sequence). V lost 1 base, J lost 0 bases, and 5 bases lay in between. The CDR3 bases are TGTGCCACCAGCAGAGGGACTAGCACAGATACGCAGTATTTT. This codes for CATSRGTSTDTQYF.

This clonotype was detected only a few times. The rearrangement joins TRBV6-5 to TRBJ2-7, with D possibly being TRBD1 (6 bases). The CDR3 is 13 amino acids. Per the germline V gene, CDR1 is MNHEY and CDR2 is SVGAGI. Trimming removed 4 bases from V and 11 bases from J, with 18 bases in between. As DNA, the CDR3 is TGTGCCAGCAGTTCTCCCGGGACATCTTTTGAGTACTTC. As protein: CASSSPGTSFEYF.

This clonotype was recorded many times. The chain is built from TRBV29-1 and TRBJ2-1, with 11 bases lining up with TRBD1. The CDR3 consists of 14 residues. Unmatched junction bases numbered 9, after V lost 6 bases and J lost 8 bases. Germline CDR1 SQVTM, CDR2 ANQGSEA. In DNA form, the CDR3 reads TGCAGCGTCGCGCCGGGACAGGGGGTTTATGAGCAGTTCTTC. Translating gives CSVAPGQGVYEQFF.

This clonotype was observed a few times. This chain uses TRBV29-1 with TRBJ1-1, with TRBD1 matching 9 bases. V trimming: 6 bases; J trimming: 12 bases; junction bases outside the gene matches: 5. Germline assignment: CDR1 SQVTM and CDR2 ANQGSEA. This CDR3 comprises 10 residues. CDR3 sequence: CSVGTGGTFF. The CDR3 DNA follows: TGCAGCGTGGGAACAGGGGGCACTTTCTTT.

The sample holds many counts of this clonotype. CDR3 nucleotides: TGTGCCAGCAGCACCGGGACAGTGAACACTGAAGCTTTCTTT. This sequence encodes CASSTGTVNTEAFF. The chain carries TRBV11-2 and TRBJ1-1; 7 bases fit TRBD1. The V gene's germline CDR1 is SGHAT and CDR2 FQNNGV. Unmatched junction bases numbered 3, after V lost 5 bases and J lost 0 bases. CDR3 size: 14 residues.

This clonotype was seen ten or more times. This chain uses TRBV3-1 with TRBJ1-4; TRBD1 matches 7 bases. The trim removed 4 bases at V and 4 bases at J, leaving 3 bases unmatched. Germline CDR1 reads LGHDT; CDR2 reads YNNKEL (reference sequence). The CDR3 sequence is 14 residues long. The CDR3 sequence: CASSPGTDNEKLFF. CDR3 sequence (DNA): TGTGCCAGCAGCCCCGGGACAGATAATGAAAAACTGTTTTTT.

There are a few counts of this clonotype. V usage is TRBV6-6 and J usage is TRBJ2-7; D ambiguous. V lost 5 bases, J lost 5 bases, and 10 bases lay in between. The CDR3 length is 12 residues. Looked up from germline, CDR1 is MNHNY and CDR2 is SVGAGI (reference sequence). The chain's CDR3 is CASSTGGNEQYF. The CDR3 bases are TGTGCCAGCAGTACGGGTGGCAACGAGCAGTACTTC.

V usage is TRBV7-2 and J usage is TRBJ2-7; 7 positions agree with TRBD2. Germline trimming cut 8 bases from V and 5 bases from J; bases unmatched to any gene: 9. Germline V lookup: CDR1 SGHTA, CDR2 FQGNSA. The CDR3 is made up of 13 amino acids. This CDR3 reads CASRPDGGNEQYF. CDR3 nucleotide sequence: TGTGCCAGCCGCCCGGACGGGGGGAACGAGCAGTACTTC.

This chain links TRBV20-1 with TRBJ1-2; TRBD1 aligns across 7 bases. The CDR3 runs 14 residues. V dropped 0 bases and J dropped 6; count of bases not matched to a gene: 7. Per germline, CDR1 DFQATT and CDR2 SNEGSKA (reference sequence). The CDR3 region has the DNA TGCAGTGCTAGAGACCCTGCCAGGGGGGATGGCTACACCTTC. This sequence encodes CSARDPARGDGYTF.

The chain recombines TRBV7-2 with TRBJ1-1; no definite D call. This CDR3 is built from 14 residues. The V gene lost 0 bases and the J gene lost 2 bases, with 7 bases spanning the gap. The germline gives CDR1 SGHTA, CDR2 FQGNSA. CDR3 DNA: TGTGCCAGCAGCTTAGCCCCGAGCAACACTGAAGCTTTCTTT. This codes for CASSLAPSNTEAFF.

There are a few counts of this clonotype. The chain couples TRBV27 to TRBJ2-7, with a tentative D call TRBD1 (6 bases). There are 16 residues in the CDR3. The V end was cut by 0 bases, the J end by 2 bases, with 14 bases between. The germline CDR1 and CDR2 sequences are MNHEY and SMNVEV (reference sequence). DNA of the CDR3: TGTGCCAGCAGTTTATCTAGACAGGCACTGCCCTACGAGCAGTACTTC. It specifies CASSLSRQALPYEQYF.

In this sample, this clonotype turned up once. This chain uses TRBV12-3 or TRBV12-4 with TRBJ2-7, with unresolved D. Trimming took off 5 bases at V and 4 bases at J, with 18 bases between the two ends. This CDR3 contains 15 residues. As DNA, the CDR3 is TGTGCCAGCAGTGCGCGATACTCGACTGTTTACGAGCAGTACTTC. It is translated as CASSARYSTVYEQYF.

This sequence joins TRBV7-8 and TRBJ1-5; weak D call: TRBD1 (6 bases). The V gene's germline CDR1 is SGHVS and CDR2 FQNEAQ. V shed 0 bases and J shed 2 bases, with 8 bases lying between them. This CDR3 has 15 amino acids. In nucleotides, the CDR3 is TGTGCCAGCAGCTTAGCAGGGGGTGGCAATCAGCCCCAGCATTTT. Protein: CASSLAGGGNQPQHF.

This clonotype was picked up many times. The rearrangement uses TRBV6-5 and TRBJ2-1; no clear D. CDR3 size: 15 residues. Deletions cut 0 bases from V and 5 bases from J, with 11 bases between. The germline gives CDR1 MNHEY, CDR2 SVGAGI. CDR3 loop: CASSYSPRRNNEQFF. The CDR3 DNA follows: TGTGCCAGCAGTTACTCGCCCCGGAGAAACAATGAGCAGTTCTTC.

This clonotype was picked up a small number of times. The chain carries TRBV7-6 and TRBJ2-5; 9 positions match TRBD1. V shed 3 bases, J shed 1 base, and the junction held 9 bases outside the gene matches. This CDR3 has 17 residues. Germline CDR1 reads SGHVS; CDR2 reads FNYEAQ. The CDR3 DNA follows: TGTGCCAGCAGCTTTGCGGGCCCGGGACAGGGCCAAGAGACCCAGTACTTC. It specifies CASSFAGPGQGQETQYF.